This is a list of T cell receptor beta chains from one sample in a study of OX40 agonist ivuxolimab in advanced cancers. The repertoire was sequenced with immunoSEQ multiplex PCR; TCRdb's copy has only in-frame clones and lacks some. The data show about 38,000 clones, over 80% seen once. The sample consisted of CD4+ or CD8+ T cells sorted from blood, taken in a trial of the OX40 agonist ivuxolimab. Source of these receptors: an adult with an advanced solid tumor such as melanoma, head and neck, liver or kidney cancer. CDR3s include the opening cysteine and the closing phenylalanine or tryptophan. A D gene is named only where the DNA matches it firmly. Size is omitted from some rows. Given values are once, few, many or a class for expanded clones.

d_gene | j_gene | abundance | v_gene | CDR3aa | CDR3nt
TRBD2 | TRBJ2-1 | once | TRBV19 | CASGEGLTNFGEQFF | TGTGCCAGTGGCGAGGGACTAACTAACTTTGGGGAGCAGTTCTTC
. | TRBJ2-1 | once | TRBV18 | CASPRPLGVNEQFF | TGTGCCAGCCCAAGACCGCTCGGAGTCAATGAGCAGTTCTTC
. | TRBJ1-3 | once | TRBV6-6 | CASSIRGGSGNTIYF | TGTGCCAGCAGCATAAGGGGAGGCTCTGGAAACACCATATATTTT
. | TRBJ2-4 | . | TRBV7-8 | CASSLGGLEIQYF | TGTGCCAGCAGCTTAGGGGGACTGGAGATTCAGTACTTC
. | TRBJ1-3 | . | TRBV25-1 | CASSERALGNTIYF | TGTGCCAGCAGTGAAAGGGCCCTTGGAAACACCATATATTTT
. | TRBJ2-1 | . | TRBV6-5 | CATQRYHNEQFF | TGTGCCACCCAAAGGTATCACAATGAGCAGTTCTTC
. | TRBJ2-7 | once | TRBV6-6 | CARRSTEYEQYF | TGTGCCAGAAGATCGACAGAATACGAGCAGTACTTC
. | TRBJ2-1 | once | TRBV7-7 | CASSREGASYNEQFF | TGTGCCAGCAGCAGGGAGGGGGCCTCCTACAATGAGCAGTTCTTC
TRBD1 | TRBJ1-2 | . | TRBV10-3 | CAISLGTEYYGYTF | TGTGCCATCAGTCTAGGGACAGAATATTATGGCTACACCTTC
TRBD2 | TRBJ2-7 | . | TRBV13 | CASSLDWGLAPSYEQYF | TGTGCCAGCAGCTTAGATTGGGGACTAGCGCCATCCTACGAGCAGTACTTC
TRBD1 | TRBJ2-2 | . | TRBV4-2 | CASSQDFTGEAGELFF | TGTGCCAGCAGCCAAGATTTCACAGGGGAAGCCGGGGAGCTGTTTTTT
. | TRBJ2-1 | once | TRBV6-1 | CASSESYSIFGDEQFF | TGTGCCAGCAGTGAATCATATAGCATCTTCGGCGATGAGCAGTTCTTC
. | TRBJ2-1 | . | TRBV29-1 | CSTRDKRSYNEQFF | TGCAGTACTCGGGACAAACGCTCCTACAATGAGCAGTTCTTC
. | TRBJ2-3 | . | TRBV12-5 | CASGYGDRSTDTQYF | TGTGCTAGTGGTTACGGCGACAGGAGCACAGATACGCAGTATTTT
TRBD2 | TRBJ2-5 | . | TRBV18 | CASSPPGLAEETQYF | TGTGCCAGCTCACCACCGGGACTAGCGGAAGAGACCCAGTACTTC
. | TRBJ1-4 | . | TRBV14 | CASSRGENEKLFF | TGTGCCAGCAGCCGAGGGGAAAACGAAAAACTGTTTTTT
. | TRBJ2-2 | . | TRBV4-1 | CASSQDSPNQRTGELFF | TGCGCCAGCAGCCAAGATAGCCCCAACCAACGAACCGGGGAGCTGTTTTTT
TRBD1 | TRBJ2-2 | . | TRBV6-5 | CASRPGTGNTGELFF | TGTGCCAGCAGGCCAGGGACAGGGAACACCGGGGAGCTGTTTTTT
TRBD1 | TRBJ1-1 | . | TRBV10-1 | CASSQGVNTEAFF | TGCGCCAGTTCACAGGGGGTGAACACTGAAGCTTTCTTT
TRBD2 | TRBJ2-3 | . | TRBV9 | CASSGTSPTDTQYF | TGTGCCAGCAGTGGGACTAGCCCCACAGATACGCAGTATTTT
TRBD1 | TRBJ2-7 | . | TRBV7-2 | CASSRGTGDYEQYF | TGTGCCAGCAGCCGCGGGACAGGGGACTACGAGCAGTACTTC
. | TRBJ2-5 | few | TRBV2 | CASKGDQETQYF | TGTGCCAGCAAGGGGGACCAAGAGACCCAGTACTTC
. | TRBJ2-7 | . | TRBV6-5 | CASSSLGRFYEQYF | TGTGCCAGCAGCTCCCTGGGACGGTTCTACGAGCAGTACTTC
. | TRBJ1-5 | . | TRBV19 | CASSITPGTRNQPQHF | TGTGCCAGTAGTATAACGCCCGGGACACGCAATCAGCCCCAGCATTTT
. | TRBJ1-5 | . | TRBV28 | CASSLDSHSNQPQHF | TGTGCCAGCAGCTTGGACAGTCATAGCAATCAGCCCCAGCATTTT
. | TRBJ1-1 | . | TRBV7-8 | CASSSNGGTEAFF | TGTGCCAGCAGCTCCAACGGGGGCACTGAAGCTTTCTTT
. | TRBJ1-2 | . | TRBV4-2 | CASSQEMTAGRGGYTF | TGTGCCAGCAGCCAAGAAATGACAGCGGGACGAGGGGGCTACACCTTC
. | TRBJ2-3 | once | TRBV11-2 | CASSLGLGAQNTQYF | TGTGCCAGCAGCTTAGGATTGGGGGCGCAAAATACGCAGTATTTT
TRBD1 | TRBJ1-1 | . | TRBV5-1 | CASSRTGFDTEAFF | TGCGCCAGCAGTCGGACAGGGTTCGACACTGAAGCTTTCTTT
. | TRBJ2-3 | . | TRBV6-6 | CASSLGQGLGTDTQYF | TGTGCCAGCAGCCTGGGACAAGGCTTAGGGACAGATACGCAGTATTTT
TRBD1 | TRBJ1-6 | . | TRBV28 | CASSETGGKSPLHF | TGTGCCAGCAGTGAGACAGGGGGAAAGTCACCCCTCCACTTT
. | TRBJ2-7 | . | TRBV4-1 | CASSQDNEQYF | TGCGCCAGCAGCCAAGATAACGAGCAGTACTTC
. | TRBJ2-7 | . | TRBV5-3 | CASTGPQPYEQYF | TGTGCCAGTACAGGACCTCAACCCTACGAGCAGTACTTC
TRBD2 | TRBJ2-7 | . | TRBV7-3 | CASSLYASGASVGYEQYF | TGTGCCAGCAGCTTATACGCTAGCGGGGCTTCTGTCGGCTACGAGCAGTACTTC
. | TRBJ1-4 | once | TRBV6-1 | CASSVSKGQGSEKLFF | TGTGCCAGCAGTGTTTCTAAGGGCCAGGGGTCTGAAAAACTGTTTTTT
TRBD2 | TRBJ2-2 | . | TRBV7-2 | CASSRLAGVAGELFF | TGTGCCAGCAGCCGACTAGCGGGAGTAGCCGGGGAGCTGTTTTTT
TRBD1 | TRBJ2-3 | . | TRBV6-6 | CASSVQGAGTDTQYF | TGTGCCAGCAGTGTACAGGGGGCAGGCACAGATACGCAGTATTTT
. | TRBJ2-1 | few | TRBV7-2 | CASSLALSSYNEQFF | TGTGCCAGCAGCTTAGCGCTAAGCTCCTACAATGAGCAGTTCTTC
. | TRBJ1-1 | . | TRBV19 | CASGRGTEAFF | TGTGCCAGTGGCAGGGGCACTGAAGCTTTCTTT
TRBD1 | TRBJ2-1 | . | TRBV7-3 | CASSFSPPTGVYNEQFF | TGTGCCAGCAGCTTTTCCCCCCCGACAGGGGTGTACAATGAGCAGTTCTTC
. | TRBJ1-2 | . | TRBV5-4 | CASSLGEAANYGYTF | TGTGCCAGCAGCTTGGGAGAGGCGGCTAACTATGGCTACACCTTC
. | TRBJ2-3 | . | TRBV5-6 | CASSWDVTDTQYF | TGTGCCAGCAGCTGGGACGTCACAGATACGCAGTATTTT
. | TRBJ2-7 | . | TRBV5-1 | CASSRGEGYEQYF | TGCGCCAGCAGCCGAGGAGAGGGCTACGAGCAGTACTTC
. | TRBJ1-1 | . | TRBV2 | CASSGDRNTEAFF | TGTGCCAGCAGTGGTGACAGGAACACTGAAGCTTTCTTT
TRBD1 | TRBJ2-7 | . | TRBV9 | CASSVQGAGEQYF | TGTGCCAGCAGCGTACAGGGGGCGGGCGAGCAGTACTTC
. | TRBJ2-4 | . | TRBV7-2 | CASSFSPKNIQYF | TGTGCCAGCAGCTTTTCCCCCAAAAACATTCAGTACTTC
. | TRBJ1-1 | . | TRBV5-1 | CASSLTAGQNTEAFF | TGCGCCAGCAGCTTGACCGCCGGGCAGAACACTGAAGCTTTCTTT
TRBD1 | TRBJ2-1 | . | TRBV12-5 | CASGTGARYNEQFF | TGTGCTAGTGGCACAGGGGCAAGGTACAATGAGCAGTTCTTC
. | TRBJ2-7 | . | TRBV14 | CASSQDGYEQYF | TGTGCCAGCAGCCAAGACGGCTACGAGCAGTACTTC
. | TRBJ1-2 | once | TRBV6-1 | CASSKDASGGYGYTF | TGTGCCAGCAGTAAGGACGCATCCGGAGGCTATGGCTACACCTTC
. | TRBJ2-2 | . | TRBV7-3 | CASSLFTANTGELFF | TGTGCCAGCAGCTTATTCACTGCGAACACCGGGGAGCTGTTTTTT
. | TRBJ1-2 | once | TRBV2 | CASSDQGLFLTF | TGTGCCAGCAGTGATCAGGGACTTTTTTTAACCTTC
TRBD1 | TRBJ1-2 | few | TRBV27 | CASASGTGGGYTF | TGTGCCAGCGCCTCCGGGACAGGAGGAGGCTACACCTTC
TRBD1 | TRBJ2-7 | . | TRBV15 | CATSTSGTGGREQYF | TGTGCCACCAGCACCTCTGGGACAGGGGGTAGAGAGCAGTACTTC
. | TRBJ1-3 | few | TRBV6-1 | CASSLVYTIYF | TGTGCCAGCAGCCTGGTTTACACCATATATTTT
. | TRBJ1-4 | once | TRBV6-5 | CASSYRNEKLFF | TGTGCCAGCAGTTACCGAAATGAAAAACTGTTTTTT
TRBD2 | TRBJ2-3 | few | TRBV11-2 | CASSPNSGGSTDTQYF | TGTGCCAGCAGCCCTAATAGCGGGGGGAGCACAGATACGCAGTATTTT
. | TRBJ1-2 | . | TRBV7-9 | CASSQNPRGYGYTF | TGTGCCAGCAGCCAAAACCCCAGGGGCTATGGCTACACCTTC
. | TRBJ2-3 | . | TRBV2 | CASSPGPTDTQYF | TGTGCCAGCAGTCCCGGACCCACAGATACGCAGTATTTT